This T cell receptor (beta chain) was identified during a study of patients and donors after allogeneic stem cell transplantation. TCRdb analysed the RT-PCR reads with MiXCR anew, one entry per CDR3 protein. The sample gives about 150,000 distinct CDR3 sequences, more than 20% of which show up once; about 24% is in the top ten. This clonotype was detected once. The CDR3 totals 12 residues. Germline CDR1 MNHEY, CDR2 SMNVEV (reference sequence). Deletions cut 5 bases from V and 5 bases from J, with 7 bases between. The chain has TRBV27 and TRBJ2-1; D uncertain. Sequenced material: blood, either unsorted or a sorted T cell fraction (not recorded which). The clonotype originates from a human donor who was either an allogeneic HSCT recipient or a stem cell or donor lymphocyte infusion donor (not recorded which). It is not recorded whose cells these are; they may come from a transplant donor. This CDR3 is CASSDTNNEQFF. CDR3 nucleotides: TGTGCCAGCAGTGACACTAACAATGAGCAGTTCTTC.